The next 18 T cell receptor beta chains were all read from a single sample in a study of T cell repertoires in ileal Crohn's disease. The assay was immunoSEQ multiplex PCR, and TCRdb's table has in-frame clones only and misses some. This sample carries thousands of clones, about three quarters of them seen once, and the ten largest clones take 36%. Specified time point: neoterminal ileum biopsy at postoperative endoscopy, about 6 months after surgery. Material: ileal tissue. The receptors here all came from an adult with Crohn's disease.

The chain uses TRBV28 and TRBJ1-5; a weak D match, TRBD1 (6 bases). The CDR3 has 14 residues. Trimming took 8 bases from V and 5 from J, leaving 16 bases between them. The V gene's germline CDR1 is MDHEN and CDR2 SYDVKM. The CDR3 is CASGLDRVHQPQHF. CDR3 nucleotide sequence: TGTGCCAGCGGGTTGGACAGAGTCCATCAGCCCCAGCATTTT.

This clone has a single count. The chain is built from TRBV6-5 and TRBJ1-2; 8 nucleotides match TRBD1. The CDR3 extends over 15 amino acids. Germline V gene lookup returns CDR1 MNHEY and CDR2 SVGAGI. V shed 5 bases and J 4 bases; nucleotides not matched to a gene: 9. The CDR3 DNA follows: TGTGCCAGCAGTCGCGGACAGGGCCAAATCTATGGCTACACCTTC. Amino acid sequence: CASSRGQGQIYGYTF.

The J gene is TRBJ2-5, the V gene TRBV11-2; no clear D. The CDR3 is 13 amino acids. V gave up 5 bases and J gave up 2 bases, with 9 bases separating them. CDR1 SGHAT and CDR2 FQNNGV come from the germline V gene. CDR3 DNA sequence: TGTGCCAGCAGCCCCGACTTACAAGAGACCCAGTACTTC. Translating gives CASSPDLQETQYF. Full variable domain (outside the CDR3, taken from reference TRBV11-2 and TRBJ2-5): EAGVAQSPRYKIIEKRQSVAFWCNPISGHATLYWYQQILGQGPKLLIQFQNNGVVDDSQLPKDRFSAERLKGVDSTLKIQPAKLEDSAVYLCASSPDLQETQYFGPGTRLLVL.

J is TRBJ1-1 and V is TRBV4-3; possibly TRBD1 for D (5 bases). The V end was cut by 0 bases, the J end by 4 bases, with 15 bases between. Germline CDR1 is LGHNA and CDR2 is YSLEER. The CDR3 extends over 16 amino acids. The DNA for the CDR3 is TGCGCCAGCAGCCAAGATAGGCAGGGAAGAAGCACTGAAGCTTTCTTT. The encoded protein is CASSQDRQGRSTEAFF.

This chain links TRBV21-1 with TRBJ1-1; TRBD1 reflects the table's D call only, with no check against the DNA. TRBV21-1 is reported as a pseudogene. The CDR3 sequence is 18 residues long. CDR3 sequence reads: CASSKELAGGRMNTEAFF. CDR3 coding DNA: TGTGCCAGCAGCAAAGAGTTGGCAGGGGGCCGGATGAACACTGAAGCTTTCTTT.

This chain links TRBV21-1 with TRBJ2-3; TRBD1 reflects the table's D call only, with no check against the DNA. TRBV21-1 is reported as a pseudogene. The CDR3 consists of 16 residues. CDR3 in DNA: TGTGCCAGCAGCAACATTCGACAGCAGAACACAGATACGCAGTATTTT. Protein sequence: CASSNIRQQNTDTQYF.

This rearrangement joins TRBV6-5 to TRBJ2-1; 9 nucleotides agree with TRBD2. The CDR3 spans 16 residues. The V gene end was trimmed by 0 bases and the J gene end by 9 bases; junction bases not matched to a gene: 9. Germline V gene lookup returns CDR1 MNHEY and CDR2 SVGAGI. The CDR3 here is CASSYSFSGSGSEQFF. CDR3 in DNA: TGTGCCAGCAGTTACTCCTTTAGCGGGAGCGGGAGTGAGCAGTTCTTC.

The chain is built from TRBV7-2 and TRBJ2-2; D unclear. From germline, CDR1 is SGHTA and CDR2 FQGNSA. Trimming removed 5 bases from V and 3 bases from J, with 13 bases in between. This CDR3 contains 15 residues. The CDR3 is CASSPVPTDTGELFF. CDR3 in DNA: TGTGCCAGCAGCCCCGTACCTACAGACACCGGGGAGCTGTTTTTT.

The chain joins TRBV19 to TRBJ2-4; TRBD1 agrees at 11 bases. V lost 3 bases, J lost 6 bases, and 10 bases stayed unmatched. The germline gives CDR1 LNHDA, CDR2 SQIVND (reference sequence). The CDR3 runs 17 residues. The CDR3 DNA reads TGTGCCAGTAGTATCAGGTGGACAGGGGGCGAGGTAAACATTCAGTACTTC. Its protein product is CASSIRWTGGEVNIQYF.

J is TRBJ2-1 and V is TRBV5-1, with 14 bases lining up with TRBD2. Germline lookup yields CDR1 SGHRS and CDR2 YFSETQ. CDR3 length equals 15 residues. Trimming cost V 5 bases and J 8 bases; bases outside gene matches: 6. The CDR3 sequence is CASRAGTSGSDEQFF. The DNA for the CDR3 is TGCGCCAGCAGGGCCGGGACTAGCGGGAGTGATGAGCAGTTCTTC. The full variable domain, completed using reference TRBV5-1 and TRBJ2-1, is KAGVTQTPRYLIKTRGQQVTLSCSPISGHRSVSWYQQTPGQGLQFLFEYFSETQRNKGNFPGRFSGRQFSNSRSEMNVSTLELGDSALYLCASRAGTSGSDEQFFGPGTRLTVL.

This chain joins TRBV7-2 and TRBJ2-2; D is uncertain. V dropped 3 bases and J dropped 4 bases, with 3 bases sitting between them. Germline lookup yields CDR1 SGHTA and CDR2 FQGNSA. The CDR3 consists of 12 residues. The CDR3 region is CASSFSTGELFF. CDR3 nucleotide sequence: TGTGCCAGCAGCTTCTCCACCGGGGAGCTGTTTTTT.

The CDR3: CSVSPRGQGFNEQYF. The CDR3 nucleotides are TGCAGCGTTAGTCCCCGGGGACAGGGCTTCAACGAGCAGTACTTC. This chain links TRBV29-1 with TRBJ2-7; 9 bases fit TRBD1. Looked up from germline, CDR1 is SQVTM and CDR2 is ANQGSEA. Trimming at V came to 5 bases and at J to 5 bases, leaving 13 bases not matched to a gene. This CDR3 has 15 amino acids.

CDR3 coding DNA: TGTGCCAGCAGTCGGGACAGGGTGAACACTGAAGCTTTCTTT. Its translation: CASSRDRVNTEAFF. V gene TRBV2 combines with J gene TRBJ1-1; 9 nucleotides match TRBD1. This CDR3 has 14 amino acids. Germline-derived CDR1 and CDR2 are SNHLY and FYNNEI. V lost 5 bases and J lost 0; bases outside the gene matches: 1.

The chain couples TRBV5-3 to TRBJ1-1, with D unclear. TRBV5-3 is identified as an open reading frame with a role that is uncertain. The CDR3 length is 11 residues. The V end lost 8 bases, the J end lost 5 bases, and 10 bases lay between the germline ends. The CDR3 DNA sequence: TGTGCCAGTTCCCGAGGAACTGAAGCTTTCTTT. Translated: CASSRGTEAFF.

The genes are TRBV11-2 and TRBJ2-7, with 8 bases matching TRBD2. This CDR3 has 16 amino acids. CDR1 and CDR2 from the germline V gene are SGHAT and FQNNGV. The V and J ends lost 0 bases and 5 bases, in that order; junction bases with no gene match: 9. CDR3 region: CASSLDFGRADDEQYF. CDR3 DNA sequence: TGTGCCAGCAGCTTAGATTTCGGGAGGGCCGATGACGAGCAGTACTTC.

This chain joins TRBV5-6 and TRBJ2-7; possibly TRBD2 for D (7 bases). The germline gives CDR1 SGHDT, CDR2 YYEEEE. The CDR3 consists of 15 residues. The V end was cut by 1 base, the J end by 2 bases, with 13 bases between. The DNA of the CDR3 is TGTGCCAGCAGCTTGAGGGGGGGGACCACCTACGAGCAGTACTTC. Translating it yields CASSLRGGTTYEQYF. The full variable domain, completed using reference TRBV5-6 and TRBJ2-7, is DAGVTQSPTHLIKTRGQQVTLRCSPKSGHDTVSWYQQALGQGPQFIFQYYEEEERQRGNFPDRFSGHQFPNYSSELNVNALLLGDSALYLCASSLRGGTTYEQYFGPGTRLTVT.

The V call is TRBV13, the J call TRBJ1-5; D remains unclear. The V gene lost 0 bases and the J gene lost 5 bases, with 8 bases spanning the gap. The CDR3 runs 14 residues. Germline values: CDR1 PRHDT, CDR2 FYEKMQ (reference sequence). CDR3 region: CASSLGQVDQPQHF. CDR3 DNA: TGTGCCAGCAGCTTAGGGCAGGTTGATCAGCCCCAGCATTTT.

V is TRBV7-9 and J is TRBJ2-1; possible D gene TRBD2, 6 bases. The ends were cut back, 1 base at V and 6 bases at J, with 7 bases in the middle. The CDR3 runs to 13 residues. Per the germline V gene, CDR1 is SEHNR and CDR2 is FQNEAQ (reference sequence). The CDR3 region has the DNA TGTGCCAGCAGCTTAGACGGGGGCAATGAGCAGTTCTTC. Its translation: CASSLDGGNEQFF.